Presented here are 15 T cell receptor beta chains from one specimen sequenced in a study of blood T cells in healthy people across ages. A second PCR, run for about 6 to 11 cycles, used a sample-barcoded 5' primer plus a J-beta primer mix. TCRdb itself ran the 5' RACE reads through MiXCR, one entry per CDR3 protein. Counted here are about a million distinct CDR3 sequences, 35% to 45% occurring once; the ten biggest clones make up around 12%. The sample consisted of blood. The receptors here all came from a man younger than 35 in good health.

This chain uses TRBV7-2 with TRBJ1-1; 7 bases fit TRBD1. The ends lost 5 bases at V and 0 bases at J; junction bases unmatched: 15. The germline CDR1 and CDR2 sequences are SGHTA and FQGNSA. There are 18 residues in the CDR3. DNA for the CDR3: TGTGCCAGCAGCCCGAGGACAAAGGGACAGCTCATGAACACTGAAGCTTTCTTT. Residues: CASSPRTKGQLMNTEAFF. Combining the CDR3 with reference TRBV7-2 and TRBJ1-1 gives the whole variable domain GAGVSQSPSNKVTEKGKDVELRCDPISGHTALYWYRQSLGQGLEFLIYFQGNSAPDKSGLPSDRFSAERTGGSVSTLTIQRTQQEDSAVYLCASSPRTKGQLMNTEAFFGQGTRLTVV.

V usage is TRBV12-5 and J usage is TRBJ1-5, with D unresolved. In germline, CDR1 is LGHNT, CDR2 FRNRAP. Trimming shortened V by 2 bases and J by 6 bases, and 20 bases separated the two germline ends. The CDR3 length is 17 residues. CDR3 DNA sequence: TGTGCTAGTGGTTTGCGACCAGGTCTCGAGGGCAGTCAGCCCCAGCATTTT. It yields the protein CASGLRPGLEGSQPQHF.

This clonotype occurred a few times. The chain is built from TRBV20-1 and TRBJ2-3; D not certain. The ends were cut back, 2 bases at V and 1 base at J, with 10 bases in the middle. CDR3 size: 14 residues. The germline V gene has CDR1 DFQATT and CDR2 SNEGSKA (reference sequence). In nucleotides, the CDR3 is TGCAGTGCTAGATTGATCGCGGGCACAGATACGCAGTATTTT. The encoded protein is CSARLIAGTDTQYF.

The gene calls are TRBV7-9 and TRBJ2-3, with no clear D. This CDR3 spans 16 amino acids. In germline, CDR1 is SEHNR, CDR2 FQNEAQ (reference sequence). V was pared by 1 base and J by 2 bases, with 13 bases between. CDR3 nucleotide sequence: TGTGCCAGCAGCTTAGTTCAAGGTGGTTTCACAGATACGCAGTATTTT. Its translation is CASSLVQGGFTDTQYF.

V is TRBV6-4 and J is TRBJ2-1, with D unclear. Trimming removed 6 bases from V and 2 bases from J, with 14 bases in between. CDR1 and CDR2 from the germline V gene are MRHNA and SNTAGT. The CDR3 length is 15 residues. The CDR3 protein is CASRPDPAPYNEQFF. CDR3 nucleotide sequence: TGTGCCAGCAGGCCGGACCCTGCGCCCTACAATGAGCAGTTCTTC.

J is TRBJ2-4 and V is TRBV20-1; perhaps D is TRBD1 or TRBD2 (5 bases each). The V end lost 5 bases, the J end lost 3 bases, and 14 bases lay between the germline ends. This CDR3 contains 14 residues. Germline CDR1 and CDR2: DFQATT and SNEGSKA (reference sequence). CDR3 amino acids: CSAGDGTIKNIQYF. The CDR3 region has the DNA TGCAGTGCTGGTGACGGGACCATCAAAAACATTCAGTACTTC.

The chain is built from TRBV14 and TRBJ1-3, with D perhaps matching TRBD1 (5 bases). With 3 bases removed from V and 2 bases from J, the gap between germline ends came to 11 bases. CDR3 length equals 15 residues. The V gene's germline CDR1 is SGHDN and CDR2 FVKESK. This CDR3 is CASSHGGAAGNTIYF. In nucleotides, the CDR3 is TGTGCCAGCAGCCATGGAGGGGCAGCTGGAAACACCATATATTTT.

This clonotype was counted between two and nine times. The chain couples TRBV4-3 to TRBJ1-2; no reliable D call. CDR1 LGHNA and CDR2 YSLEER come from the germline V gene. The CDR3 length is 15 residues. Trimming stripped 0 bases from V and 2 bases from J, with 10 bases between. CDR3 bases: TGCGCCAGCAGCCAAGATCCGGAAACAAACTATGGCTACACCTTC. It yields the protein CASSQDPETNYGYTF.

The rearrangement joins TRBV6-1 to TRBJ2-1; D possibly corresponds to TRBD2 (6 bases). Germline CDR1 is MNHNS and CDR2 is SASEGT. V gave up 5 bases and J gave up 13 bases, with 21 bases separating them. CDR3 length: 14 residues. CDR3: CASSLKAIRETQFF. CDR3 in DNA: TGTGCCAGCAGTCTAAAGGCGATACGGGAGACCCAGTTCTTC.

The chain has TRBV3-1 and TRBJ2-6; D ambiguous. The germline V gene has CDR1 LGHDT and CDR2 YNNKEL (reference sequence). The CDR3 spans 17 residues. Trimming removed 4 bases at V and 4 bases at J, with 17 bases between. The CDR3 DNA reads as TGTGCCAGCAGCCTGGAACCTCCCCGGTCAGGGGCCAACGTCCTGACTTTC. Encoded protein: CASSLEPPRSGANVLTF.

For this clonotype: A junction end diverges from the germline sequence, so it may reflect a read error. The chain is built from TRBV7-6 and TRBJ2-1, with 9 bases aligning to TRBD1. The CDR3 has 15 residues. CDR1 and CDR2 from the germline V gene are SGHVS and FNYEAQ. The CDR3 bases are TGTGCCAGCAGCTTAGAGGGGACAGGGTACAATGCGCAGTTCTTC. This sequence encodes CASSLEGTGYNAQFF.

The chain recombines TRBV7-2 with TRBJ2-1; 12 bases are shared with TRBD1. CDR3 length equals 18 residues. Germline V CDR1 and CDR2: SGHTA, FQGNSA. Trimming at V came to 7 bases and at J to 8 bases, leaving 18 bases not matched to a gene. The CDR3 is CASTTGTGGVGPLDEQFF. Here the CDR3 DNA reads TGTGCCAGCACCACCGGGACAGGGGGCGTAGGGCCGCTGGATGAGCAGTTCTTC.

The V and J genes are TRBV2 and TRBJ2-1; 8 positions agree with TRBD2. Germline CDR1 SNHLY, CDR2 FYNNEI. This CDR3 comprises 13 residues. V shed 4 bases, J shed 6 bases, and the junction held 2 bases outside the gene matches. CDR3: CASSVRGVNEQFF. CDR3 sequence (DNA): TGTGCCAGCAGTGTGCGGGGGGTCAATGAGCAGTTCTTC.

The rearrangement joins TRBV6-6 to TRBJ1-5; D is unclear. The V gene's germline CDR1 is MNHNY and CDR2 SVGAGI (reference sequence). The CDR3 consists of 12 residues. The V end was cut by 7 bases, the J end by 4 bases, with 8 bases between. CDR3 sequence reads: CASTRPNQPQHF. CDR3 sequence (DNA): TGTGCCAGCACCCGACCAAATCAGCCCCAGCATTTT.

Turning to this clonotype: A junction boundary mismatches the germline segment, possibly from a read error. J is TRBJ1-4 and V is TRBV29-1, with 7 bases that match TRBD1. Germline CDR1 and CDR2: SQVTM and ANQGSEA. The CDR3 spans 12 residues. In DNA, the CDR3 is TGCAGCGGACAGGGTTTGGGTGAAGAACTGTTTTTT. This sequence encodes CSGQGLGEELFF.